This T cell receptor beta chain derives from a study of graft-versus-host responses after intestinal transplantation. Study background: Recipients uniformly received anti-thymocyte globulin induction, followed by tacrolimus and steroids for roughly 3 years. Study-level points and caveats: High graft-versus-host to host-versus-graft clonal ratios were seen in allografts of patients with graft-donor T cell macrochimerism. Marrow from the recipient contained GvH clones, some of which had appeared first in ileum or blood.

This clone has a single count. Its target is unknown. Germline-derived CDR1 and CDR2 are MNHEY and SVGAGI. J gave up 6 bases and V 3 bases, and 5 bases lay outside the gene matches. This CDR3 region has 14 residues. Here immunoSEQ multiplex PCR was the method, and the copy in TCRdb shows in-frame clones only, minus some. The sample holds 70,000 to 95,000 clones, approximately 92% seen once. This chain uses TRBV6-5 with TRBJ2-1; 7 positions match TRBD2. This TCR came from a human donor who was the organ donor for an intestinal transplant. Here the sequenced sample was unstimulated CD8+ T cells sorted from spleen or lymph node cells, taken before transplant. The CDR3 here is CASSYGLAANEQFF. CDR3 DNA sequence: TGTGCCAGCAGTTATGGGCTAGCGGCCAATGAGCAGTTCTTC.